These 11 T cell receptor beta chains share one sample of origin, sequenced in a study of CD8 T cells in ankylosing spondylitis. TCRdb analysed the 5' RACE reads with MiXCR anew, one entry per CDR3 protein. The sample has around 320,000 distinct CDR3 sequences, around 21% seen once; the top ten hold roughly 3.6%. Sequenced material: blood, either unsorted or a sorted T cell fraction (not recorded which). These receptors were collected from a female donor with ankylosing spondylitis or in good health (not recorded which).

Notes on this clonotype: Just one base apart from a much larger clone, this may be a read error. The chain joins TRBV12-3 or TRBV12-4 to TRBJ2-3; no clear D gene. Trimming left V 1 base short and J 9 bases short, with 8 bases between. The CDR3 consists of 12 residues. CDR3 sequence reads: CASSLVQQTQYF. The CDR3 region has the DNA TGTGCCAGCAGTTTAGTCCAGCAGACGCAGTATTTT.

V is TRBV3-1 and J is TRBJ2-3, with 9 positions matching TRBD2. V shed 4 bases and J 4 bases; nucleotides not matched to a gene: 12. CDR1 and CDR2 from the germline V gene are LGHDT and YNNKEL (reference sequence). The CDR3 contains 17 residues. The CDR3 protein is CASSLLGVAGVPDTQYF. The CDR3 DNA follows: TGTGCCAGCAGCCTCCTGGGTGTAGCGGGAGTCCCAGATACGCAGTATTTT.

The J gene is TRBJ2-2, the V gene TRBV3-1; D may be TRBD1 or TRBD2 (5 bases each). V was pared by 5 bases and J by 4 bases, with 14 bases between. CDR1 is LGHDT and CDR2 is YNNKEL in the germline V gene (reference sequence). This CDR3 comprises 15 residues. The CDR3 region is CASSNGVGATGELFF. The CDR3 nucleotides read TGTGCCAGCAGCAACGGGGTTGGGGCCACCGGGGAGCTGTTTTTT.

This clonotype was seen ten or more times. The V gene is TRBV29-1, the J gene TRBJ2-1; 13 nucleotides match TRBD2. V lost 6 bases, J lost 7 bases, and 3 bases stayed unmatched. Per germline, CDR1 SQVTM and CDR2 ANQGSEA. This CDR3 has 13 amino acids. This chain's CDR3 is CSVGTSGENEQFF. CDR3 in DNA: TGCAGCGTCGGGACTAGCGGGGAAAATGAGCAGTTCTTC.

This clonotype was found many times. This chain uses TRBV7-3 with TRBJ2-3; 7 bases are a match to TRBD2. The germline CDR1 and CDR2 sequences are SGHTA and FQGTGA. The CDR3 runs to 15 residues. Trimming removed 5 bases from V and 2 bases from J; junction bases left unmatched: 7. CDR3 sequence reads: CASSGSGVYTDTQYF. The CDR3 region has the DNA TGTGCCAGCAGCGGGAGCGGGGTGTACACAGATACGCAGTATTTT.

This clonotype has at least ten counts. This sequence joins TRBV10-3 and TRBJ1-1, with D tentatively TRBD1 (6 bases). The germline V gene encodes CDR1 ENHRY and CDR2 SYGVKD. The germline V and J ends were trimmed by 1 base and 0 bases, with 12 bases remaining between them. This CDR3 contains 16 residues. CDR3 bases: TGTGCCATCAGTGAGTTTCCGACAGGCATGAACACTGAAGCTTTCTTT. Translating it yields CAISEFPTGMNTEAFF.

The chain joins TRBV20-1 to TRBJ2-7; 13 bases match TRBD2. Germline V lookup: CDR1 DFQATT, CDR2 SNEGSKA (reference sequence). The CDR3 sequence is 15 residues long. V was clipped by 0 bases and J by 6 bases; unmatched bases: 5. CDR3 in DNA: TGCAGTGCTAGAGAGGCACTAGCGGGAGGGTCCGAGCAGTACTTC. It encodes CSAREALAGGSEQYF.

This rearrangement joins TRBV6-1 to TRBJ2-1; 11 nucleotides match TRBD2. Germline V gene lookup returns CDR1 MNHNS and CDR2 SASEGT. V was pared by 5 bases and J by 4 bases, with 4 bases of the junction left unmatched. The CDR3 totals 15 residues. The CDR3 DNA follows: TGTGCCAGCAGTACCCGGACTAGCGGGTACAATGAGCAGTTCTTC. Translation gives CASSTRTSGYNEQFF.

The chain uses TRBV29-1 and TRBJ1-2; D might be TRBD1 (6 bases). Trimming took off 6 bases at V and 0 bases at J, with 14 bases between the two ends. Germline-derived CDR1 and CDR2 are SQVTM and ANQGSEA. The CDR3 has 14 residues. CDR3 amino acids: CSVTGRLANYGYTF. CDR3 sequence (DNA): TGCAGCGTCACAGGGAGGTTAGCTAACTATGGCTACACCTTC.

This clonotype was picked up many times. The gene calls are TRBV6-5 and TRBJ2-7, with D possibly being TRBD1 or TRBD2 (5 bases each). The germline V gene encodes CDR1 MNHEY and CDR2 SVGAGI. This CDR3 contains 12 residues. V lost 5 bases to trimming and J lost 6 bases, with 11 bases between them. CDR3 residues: CASSPPGTEQYF. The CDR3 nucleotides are TGTGCCAGCAGTCCCCCCGGGACCGAGCAGTACTTC.

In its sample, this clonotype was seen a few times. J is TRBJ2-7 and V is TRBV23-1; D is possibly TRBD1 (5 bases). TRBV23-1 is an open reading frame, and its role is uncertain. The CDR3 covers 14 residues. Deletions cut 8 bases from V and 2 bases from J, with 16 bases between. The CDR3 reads CASSLPQEPYEQYF. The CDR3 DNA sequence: TGCGCCAGCTCGCTTCCACAGGAACCCTACGAGCAGTACTTC.